These 25 T cell receptor beta chains were all obtained from the same sample, sequenced in a study of Ad26.COV2.S vaccination and SARS-CoV-2 variants. Some clones are missing from TCRdb's copy, which holds only in-frame ones; the method was immunoSEQ multiplex PCR. This table has around 350,000 clones, roughly 81% appearing once. Sample treatment: roughly 20 received Ad26.COV2.S at low or high dose, single or two shots; roughly five received placebo; per-sample allocation not given. After the first vaccine or placebo injection, samples were drawn on day 63. Material: peripheral blood, obtained in a trial of Ad26.COV2.S vaccine versus placebo. These receptors were obtained from a person aged 18 to 65 who received the Ad26.COV2.S COVID-19 vaccine or a placebo.

This chain uses TRBV30 with TRBJ2-7, with a weak D call TRBD2 (6 bases). Trimming stripped 1 base from V and 0 bases from J, with 16 bases between. Germline V lookup: CDR1 GTSNPN, CDR2 SVGIG (reference sequence). The CDR3 has 16 residues. The CDR3 nucleotides are TGTGCCTGGAGTGAACCTTGGGAGGTTAACTCCTACGAGCAGTACTTC. Translation gives CAWSEPWEVNSYEQYF.

The gene calls are TRBV28 and TRBJ2-2; 7 positions match TRBD1. This CDR3 has 20 residues. CDR1 is MDHEN, CDR2 SYDVKM, per germline. Trimming took 5 bases from V and 1 from J; bases not matched to a gene: 19. This CDR3 is CASSPATLDRVKRNTGELFF. In DNA form, the CDR3 reads TGTGCCAGCAGTCCGGCTACCCTAGACAGGGTAAAACGGAACACCGGGGAGCTGTTTTTT.

The chain combines TRBV7-2 with TRBJ2-7; D possibly corresponds to TRBD2 (6 bases). Germline V gene sequence: CDR1 SGHTA, CDR2 FQGNSA. This CDR3 is built from 18 residues. Trimming stripped 3 bases from V and 0 bases from J, with 21 bases between. The DNA of the CDR3 is TGTGCCAGCAGCTTTTTCGTAGCGGACCGTTTAAGCTCCTACGAGCAGTACTTC. This encodes CASSFFVADRLSSYEQYF.

This sequence joins TRBV30 and TRBJ1-1; tentative D call: TRBD1 (5 bases). The CDR3 has 15 residues. Trimming stripped 0 bases from V and 4 bases from J, with 15 bases between. Germline CDR1 is GTSNPN and CDR2 is SVGIG (reference sequence). The CDR3 region has the DNA TGTGCCTGGAGTGTACAAGAAGGGCAGGGCACTGAAGCTTTCTTT. This gives the protein CAWSVQEGQGTEAFF.

The chain links TRBV5-1 to TRBJ1-3; TRBD1 matches at 8 bases. Losses at the gene ends were 8 bases for V and 3 bases for J; bases not matched to a gene: 4. The CDR3 loop spans 13 amino acids. Germline V lookup: CDR1 SGHRS, CDR2 YFSETQ. The CDR3 reads CASWTGSGNTIYF. The CDR3 region has the DNA TGCGCCAGTTGGACAGGGAGTGGAAACACCATATATTTT.

The J gene is TRBJ1-1, the V gene TRBV4-1; a weak D match, TRBD1 (5 bases). The germline CDR1 and CDR2 sequences are MGHRA and YSYEKL. The V gene lost 0 bases and the J gene lost 5 bases, with 13 bases spanning the gap. CDR3 size: 15 residues. CDR3 sequence reads: CASSQDAQGWTEAFF. Here the CDR3 DNA reads TGCGCCAGCAGCCAAGATGCGCAGGGTTGGACTGAAGCTTTCTTT.

The chain is built from TRBV5-4 and TRBJ1-3; 7 nucleotides align to TRBD1. The germline V gene has CDR1 SGHNT and CDR2 YYREEE (reference sequence). The CDR3 has 17 residues. The ends lost 2 bases at V and 2 bases at J; junction bases unmatched: 10. The CDR3 DNA reads as TGTGCCAGCAGCTTTGGCAGGGCGCAGGGGGCTGGAAACACCATATATTTT. Translating it yields CASSFGRAQGAGNTIYF.

In DNA, the CDR3 is TGCGCCAGCAGCTTGGATGGGGACAGCTCTGGAAACACCATATATTTT. Its protein product is CASSLDGDSSGNTIYF. The gene calls are TRBV5-1 and TRBJ1-3; 7 bases match TRBD1. Trimming took 0 bases from V and 0 from J; bases not matched to a gene: 3. The CDR3 consists of 16 residues. Germline assignment: CDR1 SGHRS and CDR2 YFSETQ.

The chain has TRBV5-4 and TRBJ2-7; 12 bases are a match to TRBD2. This CDR3 is built from 15 residues. Trimming removed 4 bases from V and 5 bases from J; junction bases left unmatched: 7. Per germline, CDR1 SGHNT and CDR2 YYREEE (reference sequence). The DNA of the CDR3 is TGTGCCAGCAGCCAAAGACTAGCGGGAGCGCACGAGCAGTACTTC. This codes for CASSQRLAGAHEQYF.

This chain joins TRBV28 and TRBJ2-7; D is tentatively TRBD1 or TRBD2 (6 bases each). V shed 1 base and J shed 4 bases, with 20 bases lying between them. Germline V gene data show CDR1 as MDHEN and CDR2 as SYDVKM. This CDR3 has 17 residues. CDR3: CASSLSKGGLLGYEQYF. Here the CDR3 DNA reads TGTGCCAGCAGTTTATCTAAGGGGGGACTTCTGGGGTACGAGCAGTACTTC.

This CDR3 reads CASSSFRGVGEQYF. The CDR3 DNA sequence: TGTGCCAGCAGCTCCTTCAGGGGAGTGGGCGAGCAGTACTTC. This chain connects TRBV7-9 to TRBJ2-7; TRBD1 is a possible D gene (6 bases). V lost 4 bases and J 6 bases, leaving 16 bases between the germline ends. The CDR3 covers 14 residues. The germline V gene has CDR1 SEHNR and CDR2 FQNEAQ (reference sequence).

This chain uses TRBV30 with TRBJ2-7; 7 nucleotides match TRBD1. V was pared by 3 bases and J by 0 bases, with 5 bases of the junction left unmatched. The CDR3 is made up of 14 amino acids. Germline values: CDR1 GTSNPN, CDR2 SVGIG (reference sequence). The CDR3 loop reads CAWRTGPLSYEQYF. CDR3 nucleotide sequence: TGTGCCTGGAGGACAGGGCCCCTCTCCTACGAGCAGTACTTC.

The V gene is TRBV5-1, the J gene TRBJ1-1; possibly TRBD1 for D (6 bases). Germline lookup yields CDR1 SGHRS and CDR2 YFSETQ. This CDR3 spans 13 amino acids. The V end was cut by 2 bases, the J end by 3 bases, with 8 bases between. The CDR3: CASSFRQDTEAFF. The CDR3, as DNA: TGCGCCAGCAGCTTCCGACAGGACACTGAAGCTTTCTTT.

In the case of this clone: This may be a read error: a much more frequent sequence differs by one nucleotide. Other DNA sequences of this sample code for an identical CDR3. J is TRBJ1-2 and V is TRBV7-9; D ambiguous. The V end lost 1 base, the J end lost 3 bases, and 3 bases lay between the germline ends. This CDR3 is built from 12 residues. Germline CDR1 reads SEHNR; CDR2 reads FQNEAQ (reference sequence). The CDR3 coding sequence is TGTGCCAGCAGCTTAGGGGACTATGGCTACACCTTC. It codes for CASSLGDYGYTF.

A few counts support this clone. The chain carries TRBV5-1 and TRBJ1-5; 10 bases map to TRBD1. Trimming at V came to 4 bases and at J to 5 bases, leaving 3 bases not matched to a gene. This CDR3 has 14 residues. Germline loops: CDR1 SGHRS, CDR2 YFSETQ. The CDR3 is CASSPGTGDQPQHF. DNA for the CDR3: TGCGCCAGCAGCCCGGGGACAGGGGATCAGCCCCAGCATTTT.

This clone has just one count. The chain couples TRBV14 to TRBJ2-2, with TRBD2 as a possible D gene (5 bases). With 5 bases removed from V and 1 base from J, the gap between germline ends came to 8 bases. Germline CDR1 SGHDN, CDR2 FVKESK. The CDR3 is 14 amino acids. The CDR3 here is CASSWTVNTGELFF. The CDR3 DNA follows: TGTGCCAGCAGCTGGACTGTGAACACCGGGGAGCTGTTTTTT.

This CDR3 reads CASSVGSSGGIYEQYF. The CDR3 DNA reads TGCGCCAGCAGCGTAGGGTCTAGCGGGGGCATCTACGAGCAGTACTTC. The chain recombines TRBV5-1 with TRBJ2-7; 10 nucleotides match TRBD2. V was clipped by 4 bases and J by 3 bases; unmatched bases: 10. Per germline, CDR1 SGHRS and CDR2 YFSETQ. The CDR3 has 16 amino acids.

This chain uses TRBV15 with TRBJ2-1; D gene unclear. The CDR3 is 13 residues long. Germline V gives CDR1 LNHNV, CDR2 YYDKDF (reference sequence). Trimming took 8 bases from V and 9 from J, leaving 17 bases between them. CDR3 DNA sequence: TGTGCCACCGCAGACCCGCGTCCGGGTGAGCAGTTCTTC. As protein: CATADPRPGEQFF.

CDR3 loop: CATSDLGETQYF. In DNA form, the CDR3 reads TGTGCCACCAGTGATTTGGGTGAGACCCAGTACTTC. The J gene is TRBJ2-5, the V gene TRBV24-1; D unresolved. V was shortened by 0 bases and J by 5 bases, with 3 bases between the two germline ends. Germline CDR1 reads KGHDR; CDR2 reads SFDVKD. The length of the CDR3 is 12 residues.

This clone was detected once. The chain recombines TRBV10-3 with TRBJ2-7; 11 bases are a match to TRBD2. In germline, CDR1 is ENHRY, CDR2 SYGVKD. V lost 0 bases, J lost 5 bases, and 12 bases stayed unmatched. The CDR3 is 18 amino acids. This CDR3 is CAISESIAGGPSFHEQYF. CDR3 nucleotide sequence: TGTGCCATCAGTGAGTCGATAGCGGGAGGGCCTTCTTTCCACGAGCAGTACTTC.

The J gene is TRBJ2-1, the V gene TRBV6-5; weak D call: TRBD2 (6 bases). V was pared by 5 bases and J by 14 bases, with 19 bases between. The CDR3 loop spans 13 amino acids. Germline CDR1 reads MNHEY; CDR2 reads SVGAGI. CDR3 loop: CASSRGTTNPEFF. CDR3 in DNA: TGTGCCAGCAGTCGCGGGACCACAAACCCGGAGTTCTTC.

This clone turned up a few times. In DNA, the CDR3 is TGTGCCTGGAGTAGAGAAGGGCGTGCGGTTAACTATGGCTACACCTTC. As protein: CAWSREGRAVNYGYTF. This sequence joins TRBV30 and TRBJ1-2; D call uncertain. This CDR3 is 16 amino acids long. Trimming removed 2 bases at V and 1 base at J, with 17 bases between. In germline, CDR1 is GTSNPN, CDR2 SVGIG (reference sequence).

The J gene is TRBJ2-7, the V gene TRBV5-1; 10 nucleotides align to TRBD1. Germline V gene sequence: CDR1 SGHRS, CDR2 YFSETQ. Trimming at V came to 4 bases and at J to 4 bases, leaving 5 bases not matched to a gene. This CDR3 region has 14 residues. CDR3 DNA: TGCGCCAGCAGCACCGGACAGGGGGGGTACGAGCAGTACTTC. Translating it yields CASSTGQGGYEQYF.

This sequence joins TRBV30 and TRBJ2-5, with 9 bases lining up with TRBD2. This CDR3 spans 16 amino acids. V was pared by 3 bases and J by 2 bases, with 10 bases of the junction left unmatched. CDR1 and CDR2 from the germline V gene are GTSNPN and SVGIG (reference sequence). CDR3 nucleotide sequence: TGTGCCTGGAGAGTTAAGGCGGGAGGGGGGCAAGAGACCCAGTACTTC. The encoded protein is CAWRVKAGGGQETQYF.

V and J are TRBV14 and TRBJ1-1, with a possible D match to TRBD1 (6 bases). This CDR3 has 15 residues. Looked up from germline, CDR1 is SGHDN and CDR2 is FVKESK. V lost 4 bases and J 0 bases, leaving 12 bases between the germline ends. CDR3 protein: CASSRLTGLNTEAFF. CDR3 DNA: TGTGCCAGCAGCCGTCTCACAGGGTTGAACACTGAAGCTTTCTTT.